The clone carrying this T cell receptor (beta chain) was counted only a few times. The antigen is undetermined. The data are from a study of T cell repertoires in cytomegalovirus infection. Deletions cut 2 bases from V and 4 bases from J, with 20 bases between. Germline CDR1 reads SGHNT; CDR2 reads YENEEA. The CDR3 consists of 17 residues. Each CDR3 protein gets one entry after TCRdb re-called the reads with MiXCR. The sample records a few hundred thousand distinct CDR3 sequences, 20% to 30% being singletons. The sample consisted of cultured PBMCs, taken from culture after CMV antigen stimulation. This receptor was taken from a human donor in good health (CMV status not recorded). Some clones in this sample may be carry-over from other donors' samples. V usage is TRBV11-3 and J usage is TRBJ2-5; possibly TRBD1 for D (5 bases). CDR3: CASSLLDRYSNGETQYF. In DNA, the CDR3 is TGTGCCAGCAGCTTATTAGACAGATATTCAAACGGAGAGACCCAGTACTTC.